The clone carrying this T cell receptor beta chain was seen once. Its antigen is unknown. These data belong to a study of blood T cells in healthy people across ages. Study overall: Every two T cells gave about one barcoded beta molecule via template switching. Study-wide points: The unknown donor CMV status may have confounded expanded clonotype changes.

A second PCR of about 7 to 12 cycles used a sample-barcoded 5' primer and a J-beta primer mix. All cDNA molecules were each tagged by a template-switch adaptor with 12 random nucleotides. Using its own MiXCR run on the 5' RACE reads, TCRdb lists one record per CDR3 protein. Here the sample spans 850,000 to 1,300,000 distinct CDR3 sequences, 40% to 45% being singletons. This CDR3 is 13 amino acids long. Sequenced: blood. The clonotype comes from a woman aged 55-69 years in good health. V gene TRBV12-3 or TRBV12-4 combines with J gene TRBJ2-5; 8 bases are a match to TRBD2. The J call may be faulty, since TRBJ2-7 better matches the DNA end. The CDR3 protein is CASRFSGSHEQYF. The CDR3 DNA reads TGTGCCAGCAGGTTCAGCGGGAGTCACGAGCAGTACTTC.